This is a list of T cell receptor beta chains from one sample in a study of cytomegalovirus exposure and HLA in healthy donors. Profiling relied on immunoSEQ multiplex PCR, and the TCRdb table lists in-frame clones only, not all of them. The sample lists around 300,000 clones, about nine tenths occurring once. Sequencing input: PBMCs. These receptors were taken from a woman in her 30s in good health and CMV-seropositive. The CDR3 runs from the conserved cysteine through the conserved F or W. A D gene is named only where the DNA matches it firmly. Size tells how often a clone was seen (once, few, many) or the class of an expanded clone, and some rows leave it out.

TRBJ2-3 | . | . | TRBV6-6 | CASSYSFSSDTQYF | TGTGCCAGCAGTTACTCGTTTTCTTCAGATACGCAGTATTTT
TRBJ2-1 | TRBD2 | once | TRBV27 | CASSVTSDEQFF | TGTGCCAGCAGTGTGACTAGCGATGAGCAGTTCTTC
TRBJ2-1 | TRBD1 | . | TRBV6-6 | CASRGQSSYNEQFF | TGTGCCAGCAGGGGACAGAGCTCCTACAATGAGCAGTTCTTC
TRBJ1-1 | . | . | TRBV6-1 | CASSYGVGTEAFF | TGTGCCAGCAGCTATGGAGTAGGCACTGAAGCTTTCTTT
TRBJ1-1 | TRBD1 | . | TRBV11-2 | CASRTNRGLAEAFF | TGTGCCAGCAGGACCAACAGGGGTCTGGCTGAAGCTTTCTTT
TRBJ2-1 | . | . | TRBV5-1 | CASSLVREQFF | TGCGCCAGCAGCTTGGTTCGGGAGCAGTTCTTC
TRBJ2-3 | TRBD2 | . | TRBV4-3 | CASSRLAGGTDTQYF | TGCGCCAGCAGCCGACTAGCGGGAGGTACAGATACGCAGTATTTT
TRBJ1-4 | TRBD1 | . | TRBV18 | CASSRTGSDEKLFF | TGTGCCAGCTCACGGACAGGGAGCGATGAAAAACTGTTTTTT
TRBJ1-3 | . | . | TRBV5-6 | CASSLDYRRGGGNTIYF | TGTGCCAGCAGCTTGGATTATAGGCGTGGTGGCGGAAACACCATATATTTT
TRBJ1-2 | TRBD1 | . | TRBV18 | CASSHRGFDYGYTF | TGTGCCAGCTCCCACAGGGGCTTCGACTATGGCTACACCTTC
TRBJ1-2 | . | . | TRBV4-1 | CASSQTQAGPGYTF | TGCGCCAGCAGCCAAACCCAGGCGGGGCCTGGCTACACCTTC
TRBJ1-3 | . | . | TRBV9 | CASSYAGRVGNTIYF | TGTGCCAGCAGCTATGCAGGACGGGTCGGAAACACCATATATTTT
TRBJ1-4 | TRBD1 | . | TRBV13 | CASSFGTGDEKLFF | TGTGCCAGCAGCTTCGGGACAGGGGATGAAAAACTGTTTTTT
TRBJ2-7 | TRBD2 | . | TRBV6-6 | CASSSGLAAGEQYF | TGTGCCAGCAGTTCGGGACTAGCGGCGGGGGAGCAGTACTTC
TRBJ2-7 | TRBD1 | once | TRBV2 | CASMRPGGREQYF | TGTGCCAGCATGCGGCCAGGGGGCCGCGAGCAGTACTTC
TRBJ2-5 | . | . | TRBV27 | CASRGVAQETQYF | TGTGCCAGTCGAGGGGTCGCCCAAGAGACCCAGTACTTC
TRBJ1-2 | TRBD1 | . | TRBV5-5 | CASSLGNRDRGLYGYTF | TGTGCCAGCAGCTTGGGAAACCGGGACAGGGGACTCTATGGCTACACCTTC
TRBJ1-5 | . | . | TRBV6-5 | CASRRQYNQPQHF | TGTGCCAGCAGGAGACAGTACAATCAGCCCCAGCATTTT
TRBJ2-3 | . | . | TRBV30 | CAWSVKRDTQYF | TGTGCCTGGAGTGTAAAGCGAGATACGCAGTATTTT
TRBJ1-4 | . | . | TRBV5-1 | CASSLGSRGYEKLFF | TGCGCCAGCAGCCTTGGTAGCAGAGGATATGAAAAACTGTTTTTT
TRBJ1-2 | TRBD1 | once | TRBV15 | CATSSTSTGAGYTF | TGTGCCACCAGCAGCACCTCGACAGGGGCTGGCTACACCTTC
TRBJ1-2 | . | . | TRBV28 | CASSLRRGGYTF | TGTGCCAGCAGTTTAAGGCGAGGTGGCTACACCTTC
TRBJ1-4 | . | . | TRBV13 | CASSLQGNLGEKLFF | TGTGCCAGCAGCCTACAGGGTAATCTTGGTGAAAAACTGTTTTTT
TRBJ1-3 | TRBD1 | . | TRBV6-1 | CASSGLGTENSGNTIYF | TGTGCCAGCAGTGGTCTCGGGACAGAAAACTCTGGAAACACCATATATTTT
TRBJ2-3 | TRBD2 | . | TRBV27 | CASSLLAGGPTDTQYF | TGTGCCAGCAGTCTACTAGCGGGGGGACCCACAGATACGCAGTATTTT
TRBJ2-1 | . | . | TRBV28 | CASSPRPGYNEQFF | TGTGCCAGCAGCCCACGACCGGGCTACAATGAGCAGTTCTTC
TRBJ1-1 | . | . | TRBV5-1 | CASSLAAGNTEAFF | TGCGCCAGCAGCTTGGCCGCTGGGAACACTGAAGCTTTCTTT
TRBJ1-2 | . | . | TRBV14 | CASGTGSFYGYTF | TGTGCCAGCGGAACAGGTTCTTTCTATGGCTACACCTTC
TRBJ2-3 | . | . | TRBV9 | CASSVELAFTDTQYF | TGTGCCAGCAGCGTAGAATTAGCTTTCACAGATACGCAGTATTTT
TRBJ1-5 | TRBD1 | . | TRBV19 | CASSMGTGNQPQHF | TGTGCCAGTAGTATGGGGACAGGGAATCAGCCCCAGCATTTT
TRBJ2-7 | . | . | TRBV5-6 | CASSFGRSSYEQYF | TGTGCCAGCAGCTTTGGCAGGAGCTCCTACGAGCAGTACTTC
TRBJ2-7 | TRBD1 | . | TRBV6-1 | CASSDKAGTGGYEQYF | TGTGCCAGCAGTGATAAGGCCGGGACAGGGGGCTACGAGCAGTACTTC
TRBJ1-1 | . | . | TRBV29-1 | CSAGGGRGDQEAFF | TGCAGCGCCGGAGGAGGGAGGGGGGACCAAGAAGCTTTCTTT
TRBJ2-7 | TRBD2 | . | TRBV9 | CASSPQGSGSSYEQYF | TGTGCCAGCAGCCCCCAGGGTAGCGGGAGTAGCTACGAGCAGTACTTC
TRBJ2-7 | . | . | TRBV28 | CASLSRTASYEQYF | TGTGCCAGCCTCTCCCGGACTGCCTCCTACGAGCAGTACTTC
TRBJ2-7 | TRBD1 | . | TRBV30 | CAWSTTFGTGVYEQYF | TGTGCCTGGAGTACCACCTTTGGGACAGGGGTCTACGAGCAGTACTTC
TRBJ1-2 | TRBD1 | . | TRBV7-9 | CASSLVQGALGYTF | TGTGCCAGCAGCTTAGTACAGGGGGCATTGGGCTACACCTTC
TRBJ2-5 | TRBD2 | once | TRBV11-2 | CASSLAGTQETQYF | TGTGCCAGCAGCCTAGCGGGGACACAAGAGACCCAGTACTTC
TRBJ1-5 | . | few | TRBV2 | CASSEQGRNQPQHF | TGTGCCAGCAGTGAACAGGGCAGGAATCAGCCCCAGCATTTT
TRBJ2-2 | . | . | TRBV27 | CASNQGDRINGELFF | TGTGCCAGCAACCAAGGTGACAGAATCAACGGGGAGCTGTTTTTT
TRBJ1-2 | TRBD1 | . | TRBV4-1 | CASSQDGTGSNYGYTF | TGCGCCAGCAGCCAAGACGGGACAGGGTCAAACTATGGCTACACCTTC
TRBJ1-2 | . | . | TRBV28 | CASSLTGSGYTF | TGTGCCAGCAGCCTCACAGGGTCGGGATACACCTTC
TRBJ1-3 | . | . | TRBV10-1 | CASSAPGTAISGNTIYF | TGCGCCAGCAGTGCCCCCGGGACGGCGATCTCTGGAAACACCATATATTTT
TRBJ2-5 | . | . | TRBV7-9 | CASSLVGFRETQYF | TGTGCCAGCAGCTTAGTGGGGTTTCGAGAGACCCAGTACTTC
TRBJ2-3 | . | . | TRBV20-1 | CSAALETQYF | TGCAGTGCGGCCCTCGAAACGCAGTATTTT